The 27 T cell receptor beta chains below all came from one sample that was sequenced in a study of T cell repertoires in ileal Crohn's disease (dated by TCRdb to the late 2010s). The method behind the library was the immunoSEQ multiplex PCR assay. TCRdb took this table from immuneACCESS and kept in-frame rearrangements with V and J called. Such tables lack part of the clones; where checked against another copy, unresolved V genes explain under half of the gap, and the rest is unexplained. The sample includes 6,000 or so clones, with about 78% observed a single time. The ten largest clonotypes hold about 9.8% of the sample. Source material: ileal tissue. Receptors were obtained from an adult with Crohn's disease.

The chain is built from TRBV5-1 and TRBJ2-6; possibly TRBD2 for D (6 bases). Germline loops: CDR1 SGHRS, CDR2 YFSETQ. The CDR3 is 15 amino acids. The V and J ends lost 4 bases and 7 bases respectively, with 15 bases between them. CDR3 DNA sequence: TGCGCCAGCAGCCTAAGCCCCGGGGGAGCCAACGTCCTGACTTTC. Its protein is CASSLSPGGANVLTF.

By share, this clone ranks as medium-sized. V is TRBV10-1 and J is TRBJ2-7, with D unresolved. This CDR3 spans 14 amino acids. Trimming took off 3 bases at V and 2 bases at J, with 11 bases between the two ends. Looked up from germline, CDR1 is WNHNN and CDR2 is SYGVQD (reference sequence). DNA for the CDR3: TGCGCCAGCAGTGAAACATCTCCCCCCTACGAGCAGTACTTC. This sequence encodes CASSETSPPYEQYF.

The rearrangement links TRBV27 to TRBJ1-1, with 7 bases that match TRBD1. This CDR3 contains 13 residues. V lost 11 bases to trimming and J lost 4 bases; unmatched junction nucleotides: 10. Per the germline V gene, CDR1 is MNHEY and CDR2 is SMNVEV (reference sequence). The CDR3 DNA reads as TGTGCCTTTTCCGGGACAGAGGGCACTGAAGCTTTCTTT. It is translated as CAFSGTEGTEAFF.

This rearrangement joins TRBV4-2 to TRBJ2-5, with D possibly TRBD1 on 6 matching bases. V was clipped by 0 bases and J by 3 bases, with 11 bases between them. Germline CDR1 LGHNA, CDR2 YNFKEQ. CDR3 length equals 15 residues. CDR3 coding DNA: TGTGCCAGCAGCCAAGAATCGGGACACAAAGAGACCCAGTACTTC. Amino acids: CASSQESGHKETQYF.

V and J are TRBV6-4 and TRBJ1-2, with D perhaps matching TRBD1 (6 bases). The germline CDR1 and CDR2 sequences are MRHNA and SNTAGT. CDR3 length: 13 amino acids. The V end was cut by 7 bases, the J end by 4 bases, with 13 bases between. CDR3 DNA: TGTGCCAGCATCCCGGACAGCGCCTATGGCTACACCTTC. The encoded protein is CASIPDSAYGYTF.

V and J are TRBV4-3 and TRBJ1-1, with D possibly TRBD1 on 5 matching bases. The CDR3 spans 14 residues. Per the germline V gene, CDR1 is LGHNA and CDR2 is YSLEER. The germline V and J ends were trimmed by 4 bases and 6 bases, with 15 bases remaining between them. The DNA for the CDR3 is TGCGCCAGCAGCCCGGGGGTCGGGGCGGCTGAAGCTTTCTTT. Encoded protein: CASSPGVGAAEAFF.

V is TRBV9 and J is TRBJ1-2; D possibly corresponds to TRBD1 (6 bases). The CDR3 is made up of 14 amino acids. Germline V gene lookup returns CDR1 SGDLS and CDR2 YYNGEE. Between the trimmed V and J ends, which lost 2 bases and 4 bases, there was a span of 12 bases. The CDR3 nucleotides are TGTGCCAGCAGCGTGACAGGAGACCTCTATGGCTACACCTTC. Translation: CASSVTGDLYGYTF.

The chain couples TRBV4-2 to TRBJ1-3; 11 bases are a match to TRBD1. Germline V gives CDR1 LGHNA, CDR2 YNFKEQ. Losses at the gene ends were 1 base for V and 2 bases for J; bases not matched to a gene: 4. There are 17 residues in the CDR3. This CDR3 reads CASSQVPGQGAGNTIYF. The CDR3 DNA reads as TGTGCCAGCAGCCAAGTTCCGGGACAGGGGGCTGGAAACACCATATATTTT.

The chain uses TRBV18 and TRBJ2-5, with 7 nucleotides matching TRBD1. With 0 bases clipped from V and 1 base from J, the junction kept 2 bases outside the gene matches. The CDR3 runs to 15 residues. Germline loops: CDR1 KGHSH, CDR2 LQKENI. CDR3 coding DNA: TGTGCCAGCTCACCACCAGGGACAGTCCAAGAGACCCAGTACTTC. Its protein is CASSPPGTVQETQYF. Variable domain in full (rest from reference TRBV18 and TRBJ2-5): NAGVMQNPRHLVRRRGQEARLRCSPMKGHSHVYWYRQLPEEGLKFMVYLQKENIIDESGMPKERFSAEFPKEGPSILRIQQVVRGDSAAYFCASSPPGTVQETQYFGPGTRLLVL.

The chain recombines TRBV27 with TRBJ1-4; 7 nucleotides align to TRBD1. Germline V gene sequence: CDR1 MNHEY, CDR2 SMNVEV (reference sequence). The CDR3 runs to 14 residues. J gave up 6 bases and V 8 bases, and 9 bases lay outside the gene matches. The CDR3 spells CASPTGEDDEKLFF. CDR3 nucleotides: TGTGCCAGCCCCACAGGGGAGGACGATGAAAAACTGTTTTTT.

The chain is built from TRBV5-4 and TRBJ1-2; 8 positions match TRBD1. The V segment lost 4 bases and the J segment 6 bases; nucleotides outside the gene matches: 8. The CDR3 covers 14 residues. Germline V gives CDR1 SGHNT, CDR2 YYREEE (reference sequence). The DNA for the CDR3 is TGTGCCAGCAGCCTGCAGGACAGGGCTCATGGCTACACCTTC. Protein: CASSLQDRAHGYTF. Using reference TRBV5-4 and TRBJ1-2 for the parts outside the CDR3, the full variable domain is ETGVTQSPTHLIKTRGQQVTLRCSSQSGHNTVSWYQQALGQGPQFIFQYYREEENGRGNFPPRFSGLQFPNYSSELNVNALELDDSALYLCASSLQDRAHGYTFGSGTRLTVV.

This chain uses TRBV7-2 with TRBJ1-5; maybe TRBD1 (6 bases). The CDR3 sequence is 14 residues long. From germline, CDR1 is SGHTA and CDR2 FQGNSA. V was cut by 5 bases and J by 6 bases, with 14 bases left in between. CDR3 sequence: CASSPRRGAQPQHF. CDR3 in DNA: TGTGCCAGCAGCCCCAGGCGGGGGGCTCAGCCCCAGCATTTT.

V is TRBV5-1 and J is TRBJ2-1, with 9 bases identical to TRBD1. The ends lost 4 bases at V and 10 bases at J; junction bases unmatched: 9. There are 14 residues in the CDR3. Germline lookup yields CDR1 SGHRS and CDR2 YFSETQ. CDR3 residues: CASSPGQGSWEQFF. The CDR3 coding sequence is TGCGCCAGCAGCCCCGGACAGGGGAGTTGGGAGCAGTTCTTC.

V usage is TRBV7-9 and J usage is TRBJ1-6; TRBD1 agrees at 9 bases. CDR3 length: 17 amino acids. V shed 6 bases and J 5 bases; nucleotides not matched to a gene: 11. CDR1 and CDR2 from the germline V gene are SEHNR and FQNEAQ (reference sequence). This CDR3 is CASSHKTGGSNNSPLHF. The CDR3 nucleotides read TGTGCCAGCAGTCACAAGACAGGGGGTTCCAATAATTCACCCCTCCACTTT.

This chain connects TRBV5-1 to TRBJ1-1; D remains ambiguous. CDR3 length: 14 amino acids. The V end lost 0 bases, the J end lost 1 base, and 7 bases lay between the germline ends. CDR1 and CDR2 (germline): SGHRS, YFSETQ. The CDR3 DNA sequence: TGCGCCAGCAGCTTGGTAGGAGAGAACACTGAAGCTTTCTTT. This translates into CASSLVGENTEAFF.

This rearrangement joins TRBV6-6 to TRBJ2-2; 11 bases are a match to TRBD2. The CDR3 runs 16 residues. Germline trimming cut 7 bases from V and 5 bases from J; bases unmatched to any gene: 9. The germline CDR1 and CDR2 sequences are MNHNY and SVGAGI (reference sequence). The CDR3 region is CASTGSGRARTGELFF. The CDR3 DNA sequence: TGTGCCAGCACGGGTAGCGGGAGGGCCCGGACCGGGGAGCTGTTTTTT.

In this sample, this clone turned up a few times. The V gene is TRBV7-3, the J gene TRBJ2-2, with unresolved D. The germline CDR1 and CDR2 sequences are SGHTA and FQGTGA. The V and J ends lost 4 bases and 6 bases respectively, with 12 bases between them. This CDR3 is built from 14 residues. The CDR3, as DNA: TGTGCCAGCAGCTCGAGGTTTTTGGCCGGGGAGCTGTTTTTT. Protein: CASSSRFLAGELFF.

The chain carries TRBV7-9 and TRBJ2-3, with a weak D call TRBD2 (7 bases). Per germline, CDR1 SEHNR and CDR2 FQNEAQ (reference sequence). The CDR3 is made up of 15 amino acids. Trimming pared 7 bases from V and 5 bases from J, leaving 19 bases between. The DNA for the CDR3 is TGTGCCAGCACCCTCCGAGGGGGGGCCTTAGATACGCAGTATTTT. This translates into CASTLRGGALDTQYF.

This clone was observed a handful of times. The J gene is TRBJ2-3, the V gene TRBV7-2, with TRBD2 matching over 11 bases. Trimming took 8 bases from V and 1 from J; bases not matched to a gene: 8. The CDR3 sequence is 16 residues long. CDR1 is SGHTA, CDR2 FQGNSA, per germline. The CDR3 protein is CASSKQLAGGTDTQYF. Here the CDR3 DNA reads TGTGCCAGCTCGAAGCAACTAGCGGGGGGCACAGATACGCAGTATTTT.

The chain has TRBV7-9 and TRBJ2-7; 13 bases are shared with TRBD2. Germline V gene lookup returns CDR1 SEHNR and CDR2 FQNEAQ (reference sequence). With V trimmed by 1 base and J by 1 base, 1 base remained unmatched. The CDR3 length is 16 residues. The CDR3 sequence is CASSLGGLAGSYEQYF. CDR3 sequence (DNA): TGTGCCAGCAGCTTAGGGGGACTAGCGGGATCCTACGAGCAGTACTTC.

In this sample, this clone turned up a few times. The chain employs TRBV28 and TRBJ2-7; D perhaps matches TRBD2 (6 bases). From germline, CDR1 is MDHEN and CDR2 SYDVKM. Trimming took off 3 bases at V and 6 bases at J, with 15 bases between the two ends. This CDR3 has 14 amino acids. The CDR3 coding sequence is TGTGCCAGCAGTTTTTCCGGGAGACTATCCGAGCAGTACTTC. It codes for CASSFSGRLSEQYF.

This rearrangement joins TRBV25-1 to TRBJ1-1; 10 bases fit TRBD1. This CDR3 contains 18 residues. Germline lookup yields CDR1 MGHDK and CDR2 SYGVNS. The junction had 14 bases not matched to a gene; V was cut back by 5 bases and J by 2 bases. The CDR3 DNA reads TGTGCCAGCAGTTGGCCCCGGGACAGGGGCATATTAAACACTGAAGCTTTCTTT. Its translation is CASSWPRDRGILNTEAFF.

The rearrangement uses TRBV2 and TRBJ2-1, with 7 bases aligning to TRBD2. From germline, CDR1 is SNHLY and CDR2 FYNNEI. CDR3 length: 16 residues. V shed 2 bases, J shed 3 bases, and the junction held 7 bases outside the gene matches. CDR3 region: CASSESPAGYYNEQFF. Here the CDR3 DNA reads TGTGCCAGCAGTGAATCCCCAGCGGGGTACTACAATGAGCAGTTCTTC.

The CDR3 loop is CASSWAGPHGKTYGYTF. CDR3 nucleotides: TGTGCCAGCAGTTGGGCAGGCCCACACGGAAAGACCTATGGCTACACCTTC. V gene TRBV6-4 combines with J gene TRBJ1-2; D gene uncertain. The CDR3 has 17 residues. The germline gives CDR1 MRHNA, CDR2 SNTAGT. Trimming took 5 bases from V and 4 from J, leaving 23 bases between them.

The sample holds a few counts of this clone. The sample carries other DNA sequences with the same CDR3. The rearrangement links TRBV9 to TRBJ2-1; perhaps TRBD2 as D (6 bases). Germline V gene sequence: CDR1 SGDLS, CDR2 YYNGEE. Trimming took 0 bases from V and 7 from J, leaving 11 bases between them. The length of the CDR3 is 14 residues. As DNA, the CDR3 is TGTGCCAGCAGCGTAGGTGGAGGGTTGAATGAGCAGTTCTTC. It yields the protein CASSVGGGLNEQFF.

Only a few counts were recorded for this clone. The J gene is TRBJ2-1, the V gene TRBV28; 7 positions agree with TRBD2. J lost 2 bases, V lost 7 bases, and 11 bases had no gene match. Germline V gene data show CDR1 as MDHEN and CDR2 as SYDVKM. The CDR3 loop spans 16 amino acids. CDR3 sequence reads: CASILREGGPYNEQFF. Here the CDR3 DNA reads TGTGCCAGCATCCTCAGGGAGGGAGGGCCCTACAATGAGCAGTTCTTC.

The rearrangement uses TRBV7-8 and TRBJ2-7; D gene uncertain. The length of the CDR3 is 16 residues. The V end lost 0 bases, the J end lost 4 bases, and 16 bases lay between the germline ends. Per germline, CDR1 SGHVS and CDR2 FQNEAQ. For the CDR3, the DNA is TGTGCCAGCAGCTTAGCCCCCTCTAGAGGTGATTACGAGCAGTACTTC. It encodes CASSLAPSRGDYEQYF.